Sequencing of this T cell receptor (beta chain) was carried out in a study of OX40 agonist ivuxolimab in advanced cancers. Produced via immunoSEQ multiplex PCR; TCRdb's table is partial and in-frame only. The repertoire holds about 86,000 clones, with more than 80% as singletons. V dropped 2 bases and J dropped 5 bases, with 10 bases sitting between them. CDR3 length: 13 residues. Germline assignment: CDR1 SGDLS and CDR2 YYNGEE. The V and J genes are TRBV9 and TRBJ2-5, with D tentatively TRBD2 (6 bases). This clonotype was obtained from an adult with an advanced solid tumor such as melanoma, head and neck, liver or kidney cancer. Material: CD4+ or CD8+ T cells sorted from blood, obtained in a trial of the OX40 agonist ivuxolimab. This chain's CDR3 is CASSVDLAETQYF. CDR3 in DNA: TGTGCCAGCAGCGTGGACCTAGCGGAGACCCAGTACTTC.